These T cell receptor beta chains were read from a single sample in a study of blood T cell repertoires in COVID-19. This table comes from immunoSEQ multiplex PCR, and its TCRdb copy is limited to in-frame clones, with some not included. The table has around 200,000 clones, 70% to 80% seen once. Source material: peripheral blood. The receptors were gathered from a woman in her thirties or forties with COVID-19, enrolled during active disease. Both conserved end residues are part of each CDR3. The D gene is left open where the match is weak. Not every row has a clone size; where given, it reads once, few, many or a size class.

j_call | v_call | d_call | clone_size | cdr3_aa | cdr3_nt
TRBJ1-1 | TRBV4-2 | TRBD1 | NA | CASSLSGQGATEAFF | TGTGCCAGCAGCCTCTCGGGACAGGGGGCCACTGAAGCTTTCTTT
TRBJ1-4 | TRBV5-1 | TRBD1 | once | CASSYSGTGGEKLFF | TGCGCCAGCAGTTACTCCGGGACAGGAGGCGAAAAACTGTTTTTT
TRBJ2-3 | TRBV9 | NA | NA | CASARGDTQYF | TGTGCCAGCGCGAGGGGGGATACGCAGTATTTT
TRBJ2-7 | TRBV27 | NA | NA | CASSPPRVGGRDEQYF | TGTGCCAGCAGTCCTCCTCGTGTAGGGGGGAGGGACGAGCAGTACTTC
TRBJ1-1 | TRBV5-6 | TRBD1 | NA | CASSLGQGATEAFF | TGTGCCAGCAGCTTGGGACAGGGGGCCACTGAAGCTTTCTTT
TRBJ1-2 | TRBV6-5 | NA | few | CASSPRTDLDGYTF | TGTGCCAGCAGTCCCCGGACAGATTTAGATGGCTACACCTTC
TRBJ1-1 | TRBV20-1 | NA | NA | CSASRGWVNTEAFF | TGCAGTGCTAGTAGGGGGTGGGTGAACACTGAAGCTTTCTTT
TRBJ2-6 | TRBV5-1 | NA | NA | CASSAGWSTGANVLTF | TGCGCCAGCAGCGCGGGGTGGAGTACCGGGGCCAACGTCCTGACTTTC
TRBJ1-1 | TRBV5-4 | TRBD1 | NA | CASSWTGGTEAFF | TGTGCCAGCAGCTGGACAGGGGGCACTGAAGCTTTCTTT
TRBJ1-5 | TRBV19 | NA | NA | CASSIVGAGQPQHF | TGTGCCAGTAGTATAGTGGGGGCAGGTCAGCCCCAGCATTTT
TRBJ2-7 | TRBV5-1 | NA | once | CASSLAGQREYEQYF | TGCGCCAGCAGCTTGGCCGGACAGAGAGAGTACGAGCAGTACTTC
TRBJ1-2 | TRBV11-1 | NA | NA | CASSFSGASGYTF | TGTGCCAGCAGCTTTAGCGGGGCTAGTGGCTACACCTTC
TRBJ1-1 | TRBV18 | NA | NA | CASSRLGANTEAFF | TGTGCCAGCTCCCGGCTTGGGGCGAACACTGAAGCTTTCTTT
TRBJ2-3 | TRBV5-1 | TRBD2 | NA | CASSAGLAHTDTQYF | TGCGCCAGCAGCGCTGGACTAGCGCACACAGATACGCAGTATTTT
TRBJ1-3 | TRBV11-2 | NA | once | CASSLSRAMSGNTIYF | TGTGCCAGCAGCTTATCCCGCGCCATGTCCGGAAACACCATATATTTT
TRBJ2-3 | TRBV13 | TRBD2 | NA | CASSLVGLAGEFTDTQYF | TGTGCCAGCAGCTTAGTGGGACTAGCGGGAGAATTCACAGATACGCAGTATTTT
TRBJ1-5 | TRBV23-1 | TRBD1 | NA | CASRPRQGSTPLNQPQHF | TGCGCCAGCAGGCCAAGACAGGGCTCCACTCCTCTAAATCAGCCCCAGCATTTT
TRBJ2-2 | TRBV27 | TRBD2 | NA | CASSSLGLAGATGELFF | TGTGCCAGCAGTTCCCTCGGGCTAGCGGGGGCCACCGGGGAGCTGTTTTTT
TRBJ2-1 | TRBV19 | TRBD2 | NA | CASSASRGSSYNEQFF | TGTGCCAGTAGTGCCTCGCGGGGGAGCTCCTACAATGAGCAGTTCTTC
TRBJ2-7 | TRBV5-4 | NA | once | CASSFEAGEQYF | TGTGCCAGCAGCTTCGAGGCAGGGGAGCAGTACTTC
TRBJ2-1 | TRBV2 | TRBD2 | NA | CASSEARTGGVQFF | TGTGCCAGCAGTGAAGCCCGGACGGGAGGCGTGCAGTTCTTC
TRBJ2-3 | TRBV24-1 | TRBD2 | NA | CATSDQTSGGTDTQYF | TGTGCCACCAGTGACCAGACTAGCGGGGGCACAGATACGCAGTATTTT
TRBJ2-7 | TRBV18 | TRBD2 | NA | CASSPTSGISYEQYF | TGTGCCAGCTCACCAACTAGCGGGATCTCCTACGAGCAGTACTTC
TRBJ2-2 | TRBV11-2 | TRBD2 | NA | CASSLRAGANTGELFF | TGTGCCAGCAGCTTACGAGCGGGAGCGAACACCGGGGAGCTGTTTTTT
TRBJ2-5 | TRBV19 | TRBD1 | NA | CASRLTGGQETQYF | TGTGCCAGTAGGCTGACAGGGGGCCAGGAGACCCAGTACTTC